This T cell receptor beta chain comes out of a study of T cell responses to AZD1222 COVID-19 vaccine. Study findings and constraints: Regions 160-218 and 743-854 held dominance among vaccine-associated CD4 TCRs, which spanned spike. Sampling captured repertoires only after the peak T cell response. Rises in breadth and depth of Spike-specific TCRs came after two AZD1222 doses.

The CDR3 spans 16 residues. CDR1 and CDR2 (germline): MNHEY, SVGAGI. Deletions cut 4 bases from V and 2 bases from J, with 18 bases between. Measured with immunoSEQ multiplex PCR; TCRdb has only the in-frame clones, and not every one. The profile covers 95,000 to 150,000 clones, with approximately 90% appearing a single time and approximately 8.4% taken by the ten largest. This clone was observed a single time. Its antigen is currently unknown. This specimen consisted of peripheral blood, obtained on day 0 of AZD1222 vaccination. The J gene is TRBJ2-7, the V gene TRBV6-5; D is perhaps TRBD1 (7 bases). This TCR was recovered from an adult in good health. CDR3 DNA sequence: TGTGCCAGCAGTTCTACTCGGGGGACAGATCCCTACGAGCAGTACTTC. Translation gives CASSSTRGTDPYEQYF.